These 25 T cell receptor beta chains share one sample of origin, sequenced in a study of radiotherapy plus CTLA-4 blockade in lung cancer. Profiling relied on immunoSEQ multiplex PCR, and the TCRdb table lists in-frame clones only, not all of them. Of approximately 94,000 clones listed, approximately 78% are singletons. The input for sequencing was peripheral blood, taken from a patient treated with radiotherapy plus ipilimumab. The receptors come from a human donor with non-small cell lung cancer that progressed on radiotherapy plus ipilimumab.

V is TRBV6-1 and J is TRBJ1-2, with D hard to call. V shed 7 bases and J shed 7 bases, with 13 bases lying between them. CDR3 length: 12 residues. The germline V gene has CDR1 MNHNS and CDR2 SASEGT. Here the CDR3 DNA reads TGTGCCAGCAAAATCCAAACCGGTGGCTACACCTTC. This translates into CASKIQTGGYTF.

The chain recombines TRBV6-5 with TRBJ2-1, with D possibly being TRBD1 (5 bases). The CDR3 loop spans 14 amino acids. The V and J ends lost 5 bases and 1 base respectively, with 9 bases between them. Germline V lookup: CDR1 MNHEY, CDR2 SVGAGI. Written as DNA, the CDR3 is TGTGCCAGCAGTCGCAGGGAATCCTACAATGAGCAGTTCTTC. It is translated as CASSRRESYNEQFF.

The V call is TRBV6-5, the J call TRBJ2-7; 7 nucleotides match TRBD2. Looked up from germline, CDR1 is MNHEY and CDR2 is SVGAGI. V trimming: 2 bases; J trimming: 1 base; junction bases outside the gene matches: 5. The CDR3 is 15 residues long. The CDR3 is CASSYAGESSYEQYF. CDR3 DNA: TGTGCCAGCAGTTACGCGGGAGAGTCATCCTACGAGCAGTACTTC.

The chain carries TRBV9 and TRBJ2-5; D not certain. Germline CDR1 reads SGDLS; CDR2 reads YYNGEE. This CDR3 is 12 amino acids long. Trimming pared 2 bases from V and 5 bases from J, leaving 7 bases between. CDR3 in amino acids: CASSVEGETQYF. The DNA of the CDR3 is TGTGCCAGCAGCGTCGAAGGGGAGACCCAGTACTTC.

Only a few counts were recorded for this clone. The rearrangement joins TRBV23-1 to TRBJ2-5, with D perhaps TRBD1 (6 bases). TRBV23-1 is an ORF, and what it does is uncertain. V gave up 6 bases and J gave up 5 bases, with 10 bases separating them. This CDR3 has 12 residues. The DNA for the CDR3 is TGCGCCAGCAGAACTCAGGGGGAGACCCAGTACTTC. Translation: CASRTQGETQYF.

This rearrangement joins TRBV2 to TRBJ2-3; 10 nucleotides line up with TRBD2. The V and J ends lost 4 bases and 2 bases, in that order; junction bases with no gene match: 9. The V gene's germline CDR1 is SNHLY and CDR2 FYNNEI. The CDR3 runs 17 residues. DNA of the CDR3: TGTGCCAGCAGTGTAACCGGGACTAGCGATTTCACAGATACGCAGTATTTT. Its protein product is CASSVTGTSDFTDTQYF.

This chain links TRBV11-2 with TRBJ2-7, with a tentative D call TRBD1 (6 bases). Trimming shortened V by 3 bases and J by 4 bases, and 13 bases separated the two germline ends. CDR3 size: 14 residues. The V gene's germline CDR1 is SGHAT and CDR2 FQNNGV. In DNA form, the CDR3 reads TGTGCCAGCAGCTTCGAACAGGGTTCTTACGAGCAGTACTTC. This codes for CASSFEQGSYEQYF.

The chain links TRBV5-4 to TRBJ2-5; 7 positions match TRBD1. This CDR3 is 14 amino acids long. Germline assignment: CDR1 SGHNT and CDR2 YYREEE (reference sequence). With 3 bases clipped from V and 3 bases from J, the junction kept 5 bases outside the gene matches. CDR3 in amino acids: CASSSGQTEETQYF. The CDR3 coding sequence is TGTGCCAGCAGCTCGGGACAGACTGAAGAGACCCAGTACTTC.

This clone occurred a few times. The chain uses TRBV2 and TRBJ2-5; weak D call: TRBD2 (7 bases). Germline-derived CDR1 and CDR2 are SNHLY and FYNNEI. The CDR3 runs to 13 residues. V lost 7 bases to trimming and J lost 2 bases, with 11 bases between them. The CDR3 bases are TGTGCCAGCAAGGGGGGGCGGCAAGAGACCCAGTACTTC. Its protein product is CASKGGRQETQYF. Full variable domain (outside the CDR3, taken from reference TRBV2 and TRBJ2-5): EPEVTQTPSHQVTQMGQEVILRCVPISNHLYFYWYRQILGQKVEFLVSFYNNEISEKSEIFDDQFSVERPDGSNFTLKIRSTKLEDSAMYFCASKGGRQETQYFGPGTRLLVL.

The chain is built from TRBV15 and TRBJ2-3; no clear D gene. CDR1 is LNHNV, CDR2 YYDKDF, per germline (reference sequence). The CDR3 spans 14 residues. The germline V and J ends were trimmed by 0 bases and 4 bases, with 8 bases remaining between them. CDR3 amino acids: CATSRDALPDTQYF. The CDR3 DNA reads TGTGCCACCAGCAGAGATGCCCTCCCAGATACGCAGTATTTT. Full variable domain (missing parts from reference TRBV15 and TRBJ2-3): DAMVIQNPRYQVTQFGKPVTLSCSQTLNHNVMYWYQQKSSQAPKLLFHYYDKDFNNEADTPDNFQSRRPNTSFCFLDIRSPGLGDTAMYLCATSRDALPDTQYFGPGTRLTVL.

The chain is built from TRBV5-4 and TRBJ2-1; 8 bases map to TRBD1. CDR3 length equals 14 residues. Unmatched junction bases numbered 0, after V lost 1 base and J lost 3 bases. Germline V gene sequence: CDR1 SGHNT, CDR2 YYREEE (reference sequence). The CDR3 DNA follows: TGTGCCAGCAGCTTGACAGGGGGCTACAATGAGCAGTTCTTC. It yields the protein CASSLTGGYNEQFF.

The table lists this clone with a few counts. The rearrangement links TRBV4-2 to TRBJ1-2; D not resolved. The germline V gene has CDR1 LGHNA and CDR2 YNFKEQ. Trimming stripped 0 bases from V and 0 bases from J, with 5 bases between. The CDR3 spans 14 residues. The CDR3, as DNA: TGTGCCAGCAGCCAAGAGAGAGCTAACTATGGCTACACCTTC. This encodes CASSQERANYGYTF.

This CDR3 reads CASSPPRGHNEQFF. The DNA of the CDR3 is TGTGCCAGCTCACCACCGCGGGGACACAATGAGCAGTTCTTC. V usage is TRBV18 and J usage is TRBJ2-1, with a weak D call TRBD2 (6 bases). The V and J ends lost 0 bases and 5 bases respectively, with 8 bases between them. Looked up from germline, CDR1 is KGHSH and CDR2 is LQKENI. The CDR3 has 14 amino acids.

The table lists this clone with a count of one. The V gene is TRBV29-1, the J gene TRBJ2-3; 8 bases are shared with TRBD2. J gave up 1 base and V 4 bases, and 4 bases lay outside the gene matches. Germline lookup yields CDR1 SQVTM and CDR2 ANQGSEA. The length of the CDR3 is 14 residues. The CDR3 bases are TGCAGCGTTGTTAAAGCGGGGGGCACAGATACGCAGTATTTT. It specifies CSVVKAGGTDTQYF.

In nucleotides, the CDR3 is TGCGCCAGCAGCTCCATGCGGACAGAGGGTCTTTGCGAGCAGTACTTC. It is translated as CASSSMRTEGLCEQYF. This chain joins TRBV23-1 and TRBJ2-7; TRBD1 is a possible D gene (6 bases). TRBV23-1 is identified as an open reading frame with a role that is uncertain. Trimming left V 6 bases short and J 6 bases short, with 24 bases between. This CDR3 has 16 residues.

The rearrangement uses TRBV19 and TRBJ1-2; no reliable D call. The CDR3 is 14 residues long. V was shortened by 0 bases and J by 4 bases, with 9 bases between the two germline ends. Germline V gene data show CDR1 as LNHDA and CDR2 as SQIVND (reference sequence). CDR3 amino acids: CASSIDSFGYGYTF. The CDR3 DNA reads as TGTGCCAGTAGTATAGATTCATTCGGCTATGGCTACACCTTC.

The J gene is TRBJ2-5, the V gene TRBV2, with D maybe TRBD2 (5 bases). Germline V gene data show CDR1 as SNHLY and CDR2 as FYNNEI. The CDR3 covers 17 residues. With 10 bases removed from V and 2 bases from J, the gap between germline ends came to 26 bases. The CDR3 DNA reads as TGTGCCACATCGGACCCGGAGGTTCGTAAGGGACAAGAGACCCAGTACTTC. Its protein is CATSDPEVRKGQETQYF.

The gene calls are TRBV2 and TRBJ1-2; TRBD1 is a possible D gene (5 bases). The V end was cut by 3 bases, the J end by 2 bases, with 10 bases between. CDR3 length: 14 amino acids. Germline V gives CDR1 SNHLY, CDR2 FYNNEI. The CDR3 loop reads CASSERGPNYGYTF. CDR3 sequence (DNA): TGTGCCAGCAGTGAGAGGGGACCCAACTATGGCTACACCTTC.

V gene TRBV5-4 combines with J gene TRBJ1-2; D unresolved. Germline assignment: CDR1 SGHNT and CDR2 YYREEE (reference sequence). The CDR3 is 16 residues long. Deletions cut 7 bases from V and 4 bases from J, with 23 bases between. The CDR3 spells CASGEVIPGKTYGYTF. The CDR3, as DNA: TGTGCCAGCGGGGAAGTCATACCAGGAAAGACCTATGGCTACACCTTC. The full variable domain, with the rest looked up from reference TRBV5-4 and TRBJ1-2, is ETGVTQSPTHLIKTRGQQVTLRCSSQSGHNTVSWYQQALGQGPQFIFQYYREEENGRGNFPPRFSGLQFPNYSSELNVNALELDDSALYLCASGEVIPGKTYGYTFGSGTRLTVV.

This chain uses TRBV20-1 with TRBJ2-1; TRBD2 agrees at 7 bases. This CDR3 comprises 11 residues. Per germline, CDR1 DFQATT and CDR2 SNEGSKA (reference sequence). V trimming: 1 base; J trimming: 16 bases; junction bases outside the gene matches: 7. The CDR3 spells CSARAASGFFF. The CDR3 nucleotides are TGCAGTGCTAGAGCGGCTAGCGGTTTTTTCTTC.

The chain links TRBV19 to TRBJ2-7; D is unresolved. The germline gives CDR1 LNHDA, CDR2 SQIVND (reference sequence). The CDR3 is 13 residues long. V was trimmed by 1 base and J by 2 bases, leaving 6 bases between them. The CDR3 protein is CASSIGDTYEQYV. DNA of the CDR3: TGTGCCAGTAGTATAGGGGATACCTACGAGCAGTACGTC.

The gene calls are TRBV21-1 and TRBJ1-5; TRBD1 was called by the table and not checked on the DNA. TRBV21-1 is tagged as a pseudogene. The CDR3 contains 15 residues. CDR3: CASLGREYSNQPQHF. The CDR3 DNA follows: TGTGCCAGCCTTGGGCGTGAATATAGCAATCAGCCCCAGCATTTT.

The CDR3 protein is CASSRRTGKNTEAFF. DNA for the CDR3: TGTGCCAGCAGCCGGCGGACAGGCAAGAACACTGAAGCTTTCTTT. This chain uses TRBV14 with TRBJ1-1; 7 bases are shared with TRBD1. This CDR3 spans 15 amino acids. With V trimmed by 4 bases and J by 1 base, 6 bases remained unmatched. CDR1 is SGHDN, CDR2 FVKESK, per germline. The whole variable domain, remainder taken from reference TRBV14 and TRBJ1-1, is EAGVTQFPSHSVIEKGQTVTLRCDPISGHDNLYWYRRVMGKEIKFLLHFVKESKQDESGMPNNRFLAERTGGTYSTLKVQPAELEDSGVYFCASSRRTGKNTEAFFGQGTRLTVV.

The gene calls are TRBV19 and TRBJ2-4; D is perhaps TRBD1 (6 bases). The ends were cut back, 3 bases at V and 1 base at J, with 16 bases in the middle. CDR1 and CDR2 from the germline V gene are LNHDA and SQIVND (reference sequence). The CDR3 length is 17 residues. CDR3 sequence (DNA): TGTGCCAGTAGTATCGAGGGGGTGGGGTGGGCCAAAAACATTCAGTACTTC. It translates to CASSIEGVGWAKNIQYF.

The rearrangement joins TRBV6-5 to TRBJ2-5; 7 bases align to TRBD2. CDR3 length equals 15 residues. The J segment lost 1 base and the V segment lost 2 bases, leaving 4 bases of the junction unmatched. Germline V gene lookup returns CDR1 MNHEY and CDR2 SVGAGI. In DNA, the CDR3 is TGTGCCAGCAGTTACCGGGGGAGGGGCCAAGAGACCCAGTACTTC. Residues: CASSYRGRGQETQYF.